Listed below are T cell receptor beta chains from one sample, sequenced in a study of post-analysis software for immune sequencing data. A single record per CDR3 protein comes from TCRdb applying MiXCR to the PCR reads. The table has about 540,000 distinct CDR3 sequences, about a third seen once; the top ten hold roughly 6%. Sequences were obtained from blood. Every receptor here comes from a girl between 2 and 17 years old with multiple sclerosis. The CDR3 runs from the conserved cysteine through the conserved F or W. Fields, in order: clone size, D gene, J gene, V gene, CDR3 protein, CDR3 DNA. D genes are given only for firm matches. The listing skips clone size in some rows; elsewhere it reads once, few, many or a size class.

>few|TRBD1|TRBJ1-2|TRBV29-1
CSVEGGQGGGYTF
TGCAGCGTTGAAGGAGGACAGGGAGGTGGCTACACCTTC
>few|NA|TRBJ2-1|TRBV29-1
CSVEVWDSSYNEQFF
TGCAGCGTTGAAGTATGGGATAGCTCCTACAATGAGCAGTTCTTC
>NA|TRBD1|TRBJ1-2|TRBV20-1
CSARDVGGYYGYTF
TGCAGTGCTAGAGATGTAGGGGGCTACTATGGCTACACCTTC
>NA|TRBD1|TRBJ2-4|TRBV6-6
CASSTTQTGAKNIQYF
TGTGCCAGCAGTACCACCCAGACAGGGGCCAAAAACATTCAGTACTTC
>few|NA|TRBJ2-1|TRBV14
CASSQVAAFSSYNEQFF
TGTGCCAGCAGCCAAGTAGCAGCCTTTTCATCCTACAATGAGCAGTTCTTC
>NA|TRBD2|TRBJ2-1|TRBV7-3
CASSLLAGGLSPYNEQFF
TGTGCCAGCAGCTTACTAGCGGGGGGGTTGTCCCCCTACAATGAGCAGTTCTTC
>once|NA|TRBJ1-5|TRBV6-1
CASSEMTSYSNQPQHF
TGTGCCAGCAGTGAAATGACAAGCTATAGCAATCAGCCCCAGCATTTT
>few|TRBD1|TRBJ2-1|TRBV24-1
CATSDLPGQGIHEQFF
TGTGCCACCAGTGACCTCCCCGGACAGGGGATCCATGAGCAGTTCTTC
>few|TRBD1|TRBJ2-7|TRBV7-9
CASSLVSQGANEQYF
TGTGCCAGCAGCTTAGTGTCCCAGGGGGCCAACGAGCAGTACTTC
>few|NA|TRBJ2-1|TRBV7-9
CASSPAGHYNEQFF
TGTGCCAGCAGCCCGGCGGGCCACTACAATGAGCAGTTCTTC
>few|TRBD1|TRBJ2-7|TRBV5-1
CASSRTGTGHYVQYF
TGCGCCAGCAGTAGAACCGGGACAGGGCACTACGTGCAGTACTTC
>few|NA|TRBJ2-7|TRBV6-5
CASNDRWDSLQYF
TGTGCCAGCAATGACCGCTGGGACTCACTACAGTACTTC
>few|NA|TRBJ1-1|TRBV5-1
CASSLQTGSTEAFF
TGCGCCAGCAGCTTACAAACAGGGTCCACTGAAGCTTTCTTT
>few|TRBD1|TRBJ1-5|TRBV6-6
CASSYPDRVVHQPQHF
TGTGCCAGCAGTTACCCTGACAGGGTAGTCCATCAGCCCCAGCATTTT
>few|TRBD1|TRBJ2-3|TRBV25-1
CASSDGTGGKADTQYF
TGTGCCAGCAGTGACGGGACAGGGGGCAAGGCAGATACGCAGTATTTT
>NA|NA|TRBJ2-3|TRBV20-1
CSAMPGSTDTQYF
TGCAGTGCTATGCCAGGGAGCACAGATACGCAGTATTTT
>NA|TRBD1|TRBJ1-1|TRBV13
CASRPGGGPRSAFF
TGTGCCAGCAGGCCAGGGGGCGGGCCCCGGTCGGCTTTCTTT
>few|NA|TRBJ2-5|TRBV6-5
CASTNALTQYF
TGTGCCAGCACTAATGCCCTGACCCAGTACTTC
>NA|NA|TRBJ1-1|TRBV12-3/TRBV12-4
CASSLLGIMNTEAFF
TGTGCCAGCAGTTTACTGGGCATAATGAACACTGAAGCTTTCTTT
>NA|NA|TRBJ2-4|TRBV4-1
CASSPPGRTIAKNIQYF
TGCGCCAGCAGCCCCCCCGGGCGGACGATTGCCAAAAACATTCAGTACTTC
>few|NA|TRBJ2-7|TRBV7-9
CASSPLSGGSYEQYF
TGTGCCAGCAGCCCACTCTCCGGGGGTTCCTACGAGCAGTACTTC
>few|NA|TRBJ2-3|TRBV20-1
CSARAQNTDTQYF
TGCAGTGCTAGAGCACAGAACACAGATACGCAGTATTTT
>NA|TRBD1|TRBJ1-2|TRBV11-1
CASSSTSGGSGYGYTF
TGTGCCAGCAGCTCTACTTCAGGGGGATCGGGTTATGGCTACACCTTC
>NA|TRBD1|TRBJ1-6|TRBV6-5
CASSFGTGGAPSPLHF
TGTGCCAGCAGTTTTGGGACAGGGGGCGCACCTTCACCCCTCCACTTT
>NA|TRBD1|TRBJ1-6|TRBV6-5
CASSKSLTGSNSPLHF
TGTGCCAGCAGTAAATCGTTGACAGGGAGTAATTCACCCCTCCACTTT
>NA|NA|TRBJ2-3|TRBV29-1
CSVRGRSTDTQYF
TGCAGCGTAAGGGGGAGGAGCACAGATACGCAGTATTTT
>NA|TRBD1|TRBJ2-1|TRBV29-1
CSVEETGGGEQFF
TGCAGCGTTGAAGAGACAGGGGGGGGTGAGCAGTTCTTC
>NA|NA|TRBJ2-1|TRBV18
CASTRGSSYNEQFF
TGTGCCAGCACCCGGGGGAGCTCCTACAATGAGCAGTTCTTC
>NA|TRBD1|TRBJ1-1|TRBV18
CASSSDRATEAFF
TGTGCCAGCTCATCGGACAGGGCTACTGAAGCTTTCTTT
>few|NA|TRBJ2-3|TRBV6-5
CASSYLGGTDTQYF
TGTGCCAGCAGTTATCTCGGTGGCACAGATACGCAGTATTTT
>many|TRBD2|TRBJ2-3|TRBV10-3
CAISEGRGSADTQYF
TGTGCCATCAGTGAGGGGCGGGGGAGCGCAGATACGCAGTATTTT
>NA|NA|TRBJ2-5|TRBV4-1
CASSQDDGGGLETQYF
TGCGCCAGCAGCCAAGATGATGGGGGGGGGCTAGAGACCCAGTACTTC
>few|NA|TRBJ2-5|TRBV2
CASSAKGMPYNEQYF
TGTGCCAGCAGTGCAAAAGGGATGCCTTACAATGAGCAGTACTTC
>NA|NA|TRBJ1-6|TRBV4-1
CASSQLQTAPNSPLHF
TGCGCCAGCAGCCAACTCCAGACAGCGCCGAATTCACCCCTCCACTTT
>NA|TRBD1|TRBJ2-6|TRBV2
CASRGDRGRFSGANVLTF
TGTGCCAGCAGGGGAGACAGGGGGCGATTTAGTGGGGCCAACGTCCTGACTTTC
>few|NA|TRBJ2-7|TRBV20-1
CSASRRDSISYEQYF
TGCAGTGCGAGTAGACGAGACTCCATCTCCTACGAGCAGTACTTC